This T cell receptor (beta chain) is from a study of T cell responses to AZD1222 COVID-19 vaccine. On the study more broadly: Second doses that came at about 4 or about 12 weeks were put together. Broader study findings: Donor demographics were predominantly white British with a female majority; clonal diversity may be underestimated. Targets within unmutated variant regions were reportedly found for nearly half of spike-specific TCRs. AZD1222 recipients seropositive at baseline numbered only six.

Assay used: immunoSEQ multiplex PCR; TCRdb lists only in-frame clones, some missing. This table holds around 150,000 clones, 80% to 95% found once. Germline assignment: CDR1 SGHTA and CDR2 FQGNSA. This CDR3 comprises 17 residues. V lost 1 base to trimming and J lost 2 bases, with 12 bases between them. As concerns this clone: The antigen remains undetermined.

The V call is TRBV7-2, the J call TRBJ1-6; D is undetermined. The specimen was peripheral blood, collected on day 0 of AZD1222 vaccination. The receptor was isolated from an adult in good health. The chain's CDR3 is CASSLVRVYTYNSPLHF. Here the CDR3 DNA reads TGTGCCAGCAGCTTAGTTAGGGTGTACACCTATAATTCACCCCTCCACTTT.